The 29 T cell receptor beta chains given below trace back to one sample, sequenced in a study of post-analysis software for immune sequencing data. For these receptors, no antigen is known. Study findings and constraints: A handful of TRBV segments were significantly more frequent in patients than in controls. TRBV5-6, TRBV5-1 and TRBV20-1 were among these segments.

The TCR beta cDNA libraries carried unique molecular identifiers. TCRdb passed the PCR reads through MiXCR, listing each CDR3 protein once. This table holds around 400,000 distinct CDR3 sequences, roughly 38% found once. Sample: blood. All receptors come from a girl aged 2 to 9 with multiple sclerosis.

CDR3 coding DNA: TGTGCCAGCAGCCAAGATAACGGGATCGGCTACACCTTC. It specifies CASSQDNGIGYTF. The V gene is TRBV3-1, the J gene TRBJ1-2; D ambiguous. The CDR3 loop spans 13 amino acids. The V gene's germline CDR1 is LGHDT and CDR2 YNNKEL (reference sequence). Trimming stripped 0 bases from V and 8 bases from J, with 10 bases between.

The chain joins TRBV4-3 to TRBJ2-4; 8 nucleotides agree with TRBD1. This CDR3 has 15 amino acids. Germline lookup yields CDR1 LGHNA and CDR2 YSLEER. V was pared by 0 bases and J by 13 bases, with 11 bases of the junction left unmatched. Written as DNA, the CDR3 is TGCGCCAGCAGCCAAGATCAGGGGGCCCTATGGGAGCAGTACTTC. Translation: CASSQDQGALWEQYF.

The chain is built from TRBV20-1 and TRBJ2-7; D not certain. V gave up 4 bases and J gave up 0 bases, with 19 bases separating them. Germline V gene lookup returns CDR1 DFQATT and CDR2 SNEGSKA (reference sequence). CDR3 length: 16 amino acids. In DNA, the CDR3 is TGCAGTGCTAAAGTCCTGAGGAACGAACTCTCCTACGAGCAGTACTTC. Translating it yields CSAKVLRNELSYEQYF.

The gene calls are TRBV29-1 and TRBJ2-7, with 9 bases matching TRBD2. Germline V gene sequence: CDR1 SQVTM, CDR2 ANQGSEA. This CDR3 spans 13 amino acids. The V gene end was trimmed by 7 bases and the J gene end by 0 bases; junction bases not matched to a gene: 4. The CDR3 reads CSAKREVSYEQYF. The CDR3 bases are TGCAGCGCTAAGCGGGAGGTCTCCTACGAGCAGTACTTC.

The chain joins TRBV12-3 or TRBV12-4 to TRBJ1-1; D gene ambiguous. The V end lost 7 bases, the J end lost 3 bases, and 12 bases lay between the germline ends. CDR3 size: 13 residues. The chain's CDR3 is CASTLQEDTEAFF. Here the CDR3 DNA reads TGTGCCAGCACTCTTCAAGAGGACACTGAAGCTTTCTTT.

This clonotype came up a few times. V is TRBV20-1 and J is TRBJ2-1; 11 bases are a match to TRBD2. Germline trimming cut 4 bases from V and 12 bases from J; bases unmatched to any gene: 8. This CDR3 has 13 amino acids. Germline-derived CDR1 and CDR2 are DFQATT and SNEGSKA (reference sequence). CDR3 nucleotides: TGCAGTGCTATGGGGACTAGCGGTACTTGGCAGTTCTTC. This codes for CSAMGTSGTWQFF.

CDR3 sequence reads: CASSLLYGVTYNEQFF. CDR3 in DNA: TGTGCCAGCAGTTTATTATATGGGGTGACCTACAATGAGCAGTTCTTC. This chain joins TRBV28 and TRBJ2-1; D uncertain. This CDR3 has 16 residues. V lost 1 base and J 2 bases, leaving 12 bases between the germline ends. Germline assignment: CDR1 MDHEN and CDR2 SYDVKM.

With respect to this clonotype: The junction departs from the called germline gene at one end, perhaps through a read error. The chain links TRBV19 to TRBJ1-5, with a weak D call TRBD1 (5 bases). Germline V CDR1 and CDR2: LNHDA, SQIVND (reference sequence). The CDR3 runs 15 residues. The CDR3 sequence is CASSIVRQGNQPQHF. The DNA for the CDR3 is TGTGCCAGTAGTATCGTTAGGCAGGGCAACCAGCCCCAGCATTTT.

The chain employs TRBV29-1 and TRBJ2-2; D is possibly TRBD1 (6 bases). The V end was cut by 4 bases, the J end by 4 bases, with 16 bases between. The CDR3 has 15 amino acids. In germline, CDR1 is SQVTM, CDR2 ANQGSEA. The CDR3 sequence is CSVVGASLSTGELFF. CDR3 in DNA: TGCAGCGTTGTGGGGGCTAGCCTTAGCACCGGGGAGCTGTTTTTT.

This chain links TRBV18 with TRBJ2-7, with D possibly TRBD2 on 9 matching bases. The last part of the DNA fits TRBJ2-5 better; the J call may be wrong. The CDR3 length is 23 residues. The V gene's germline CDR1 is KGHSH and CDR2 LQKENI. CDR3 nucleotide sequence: TGTGCCAGCTCACCTGGGAGCGGGACAGGCCTCACAGCGGGAGGACCAGGGATTGAGACCCAGTACTTC. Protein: CASSPGSGTGLTAGGPGIETQYF.

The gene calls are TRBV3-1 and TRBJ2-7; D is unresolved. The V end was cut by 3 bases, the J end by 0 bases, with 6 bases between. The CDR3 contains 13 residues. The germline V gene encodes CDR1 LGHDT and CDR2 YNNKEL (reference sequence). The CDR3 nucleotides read TGTGCCAGCAGCCATTCGAGCTCCTACGAGCAGTACTTC. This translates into CASSHSSSYEQYF.

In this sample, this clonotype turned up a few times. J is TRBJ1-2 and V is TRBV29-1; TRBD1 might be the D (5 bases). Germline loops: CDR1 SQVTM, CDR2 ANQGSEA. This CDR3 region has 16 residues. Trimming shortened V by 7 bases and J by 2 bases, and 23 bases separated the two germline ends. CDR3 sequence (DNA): TGCAGCGCCCAATCTGAGGGACGGTATCTGAACTATGGCTACACCTTC. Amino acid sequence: CSAQSEGRYLNYGYTF.

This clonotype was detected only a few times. The CDR3 loop reads CASTSINRGNQETQYF. CDR3 in DNA: TGTGCCAGCACCTCGATCAACAGGGGTAACCAAGAGACCCAGTACTTC. V gene TRBV12-3 or TRBV12-4 combines with J gene TRBJ2-5; TRBD1 matches 7 bases. The CDR3 sequence is 16 residues long. J lost 0 bases, V lost 7 bases, and 11 bases had no gene match.

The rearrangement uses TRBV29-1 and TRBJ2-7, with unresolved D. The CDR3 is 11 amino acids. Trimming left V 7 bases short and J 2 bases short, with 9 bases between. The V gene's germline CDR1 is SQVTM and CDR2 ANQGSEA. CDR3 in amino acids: CSGTVAYEQYF. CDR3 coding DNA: TGCAGCGGAACAGTAGCCTACGAGCAGTACTTC.

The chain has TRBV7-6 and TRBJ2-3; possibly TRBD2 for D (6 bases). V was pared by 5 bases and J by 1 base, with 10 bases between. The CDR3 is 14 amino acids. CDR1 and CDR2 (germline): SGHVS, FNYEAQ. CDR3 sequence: CASSQPSGTDTQYF. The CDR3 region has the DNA TGTGCCAGCAGCCAGCCTAGCGGCACAGATACGCAGTATTTT.

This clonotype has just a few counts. The CDR3 spells CASSSSGTSGSYEQYF. The CDR3 DNA reads as TGTGCCAGCAGCTCAAGTGGGACTAGCGGTTCCTACGAGCAGTACTTC. V gene TRBV11-1 combines with J gene TRBJ2-7, with TRBD2 matching 11 bases. The germline CDR1 and CDR2 sequences are SGHAT and FQDESV (reference sequence). The V and J ends lost 4 bases and 1 base, in that order; junction bases with no gene match: 6. The CDR3 runs to 16 residues.

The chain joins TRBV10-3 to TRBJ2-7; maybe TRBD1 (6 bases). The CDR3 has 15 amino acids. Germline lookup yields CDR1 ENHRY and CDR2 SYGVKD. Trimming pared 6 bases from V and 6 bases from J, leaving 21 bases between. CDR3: CAIRNRDLACREQYF. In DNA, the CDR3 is TGTGCCATCAGAAACAGGGATCTGGCTTGCCGCGAGCAGTACTTC.

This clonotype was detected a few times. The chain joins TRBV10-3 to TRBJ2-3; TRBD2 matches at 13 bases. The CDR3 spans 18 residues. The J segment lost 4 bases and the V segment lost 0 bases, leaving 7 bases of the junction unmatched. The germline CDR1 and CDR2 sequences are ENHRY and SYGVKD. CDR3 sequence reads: CAISESEGLAGPADTQYF. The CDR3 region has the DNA TGTGCCATCAGTGAGTCGGAGGGACTAGCGGGGCCGGCAGATACGCAGTATTTT.

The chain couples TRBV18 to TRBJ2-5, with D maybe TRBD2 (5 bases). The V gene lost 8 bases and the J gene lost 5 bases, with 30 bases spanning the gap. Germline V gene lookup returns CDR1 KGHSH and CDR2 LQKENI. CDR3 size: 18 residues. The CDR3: CASRAPLTRSDRSETQYF. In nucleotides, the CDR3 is TGTGCCAGCCGCGCTCCCCTTACTAGATCTGACCGAAGCGAGACCCAGTACTTC.

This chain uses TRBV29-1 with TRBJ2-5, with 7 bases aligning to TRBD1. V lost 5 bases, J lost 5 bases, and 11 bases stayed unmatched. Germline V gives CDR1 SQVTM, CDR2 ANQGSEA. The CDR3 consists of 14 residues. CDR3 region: CSVSRTGLSETQYF. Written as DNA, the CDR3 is TGCAGCGTTTCCCGGACAGGACTCTCGGAGACCCAGTACTTC.

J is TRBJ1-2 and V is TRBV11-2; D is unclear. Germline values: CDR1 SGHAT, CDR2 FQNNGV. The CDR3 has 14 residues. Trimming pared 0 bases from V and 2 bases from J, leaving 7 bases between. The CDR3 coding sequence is TGTGCCAGCAGCTTAGACTCGAGGAACTATGGCTACACCTTC. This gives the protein CASSLDSRNYGYTF. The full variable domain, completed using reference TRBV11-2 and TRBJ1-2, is EAGVAQSPRYKIIEKRQSVAFWCNPISGHATLYWYQQILGQGPKLLIQFQNNGVVDDSQLPKDRFSAERLKGVDSTLKIQPAKLEDSAVYLCASSLDSRNYGYTFGSGTRLTVV.

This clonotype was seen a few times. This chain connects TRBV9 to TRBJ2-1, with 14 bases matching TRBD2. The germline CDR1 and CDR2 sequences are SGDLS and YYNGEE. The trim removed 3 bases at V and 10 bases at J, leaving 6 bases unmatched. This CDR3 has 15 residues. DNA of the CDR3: TGTGCCAGCAGCGCCGGGACTAGCGGGAGAGGGGAGCAGTTCTTC. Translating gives CASSAGTSGRGEQFF.

In DNA form, the CDR3 reads TGTGCCAGCAGCATCTTGGGCCTCGATCAAAACATTCAGTACTTC. As protein: CASSILGLDQNIQYF. The V call is TRBV3-1, the J call TRBJ2-5; D remains unclear. Matching the DNA end better, TRBJ2-4 makes the J call doubtful. The CDR3 is 15 residues long. The V gene's germline CDR1 is LGHDT and CDR2 YNNKEL (reference sequence).

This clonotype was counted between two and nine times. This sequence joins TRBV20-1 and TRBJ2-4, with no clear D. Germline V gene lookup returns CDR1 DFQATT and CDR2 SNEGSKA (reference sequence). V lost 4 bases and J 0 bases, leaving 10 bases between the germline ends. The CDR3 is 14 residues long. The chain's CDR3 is CSANRLVAKNIQYF. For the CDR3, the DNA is TGCAGTGCTAACCGACTCGTAGCCAAAAACATTCAGTACTTC.

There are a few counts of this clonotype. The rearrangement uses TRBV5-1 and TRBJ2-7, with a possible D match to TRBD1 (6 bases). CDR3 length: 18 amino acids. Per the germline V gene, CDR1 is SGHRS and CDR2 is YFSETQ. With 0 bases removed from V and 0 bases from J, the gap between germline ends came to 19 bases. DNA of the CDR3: TGCGCCAGCAGCTTGGAGGGATGGGGGCAGGTAAGCTCCTACGAGCAGTACTTC. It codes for CASSLEGWGQVSSYEQYF.

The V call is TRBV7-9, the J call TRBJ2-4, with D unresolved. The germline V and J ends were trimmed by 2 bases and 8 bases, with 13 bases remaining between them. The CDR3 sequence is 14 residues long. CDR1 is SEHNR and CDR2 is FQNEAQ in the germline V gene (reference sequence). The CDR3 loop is CASSLLHYEDIQYF. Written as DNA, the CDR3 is TGTGCCAGCAGCTTATTACACTATGAGGACATTCAGTACTTC.

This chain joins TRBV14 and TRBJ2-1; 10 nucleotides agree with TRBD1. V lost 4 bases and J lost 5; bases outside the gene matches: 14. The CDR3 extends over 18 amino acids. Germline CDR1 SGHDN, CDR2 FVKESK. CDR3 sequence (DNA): TGTGCCAGCAGCCGACTGGGGACCGGGACAGGGGCCGACAATGAGCAGTTCTTC. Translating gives CASSRLGTGTGADNEQFF.

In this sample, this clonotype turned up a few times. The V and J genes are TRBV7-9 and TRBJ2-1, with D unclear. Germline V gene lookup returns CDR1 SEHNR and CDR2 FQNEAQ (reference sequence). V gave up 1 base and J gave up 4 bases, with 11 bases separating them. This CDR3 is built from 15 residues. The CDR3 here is CASSLEFGSYNEQFF. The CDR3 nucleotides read TGTGCCAGCAGCTTAGAGTTCGGTTCGTACAATGAGCAGTTCTTC.

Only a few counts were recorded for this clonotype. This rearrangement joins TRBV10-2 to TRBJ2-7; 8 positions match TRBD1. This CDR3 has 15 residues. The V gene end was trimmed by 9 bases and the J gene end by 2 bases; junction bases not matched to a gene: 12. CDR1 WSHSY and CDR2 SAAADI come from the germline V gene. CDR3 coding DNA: TGCGCCAGTTTCGAACGACAGGGGCAGGCCTACGAGCAGTACTTC. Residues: CASFERQGQAYEQYF.